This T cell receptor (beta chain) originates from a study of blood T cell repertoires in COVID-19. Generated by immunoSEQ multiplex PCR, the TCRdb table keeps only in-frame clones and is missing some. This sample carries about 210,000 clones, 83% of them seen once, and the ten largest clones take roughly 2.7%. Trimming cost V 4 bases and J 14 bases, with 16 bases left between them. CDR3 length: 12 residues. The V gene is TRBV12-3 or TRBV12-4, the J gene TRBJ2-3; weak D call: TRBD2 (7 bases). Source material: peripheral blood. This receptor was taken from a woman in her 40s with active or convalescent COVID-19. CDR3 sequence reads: CASSSNRGALYF. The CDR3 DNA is TGTGCCAGCAGTTCTAATCGGGGGGCTCTGTATTTT.